This passage covers 7 T cell receptor beta chains from one sample sequenced in a study of cytomegalovirus exposure and HLA in healthy donors. PCR used 60 Vbeta primers and 13 Jbeta primers. This table comes from immunoSEQ multiplex PCR, and its TCRdb copy is limited to in-frame clones, with some not included. This table lists roughly 57,000 clones. The sequencing input was PBMCs. The receptors originated from a young woman in good health and CMV-seropositive.

This chain joins TRBV9 and TRBJ2-7; TRBD2 might be the D (5 bases). Germline CDR1 and CDR2: SGDLS and YYNGEE. There are 14 residues in the CDR3. The V and J ends lost 0 bases and 5 bases respectively, with 12 bases between them. For the CDR3, the DNA is TGTGCCAGCAGCGTAGGGCGGGTTGGGAACGAGCAGTACTTC. It codes for CASSVGRVGNEQYF.

The chain employs TRBV7-8 and TRBJ2-1; TRBD1 matches 7 bases. The V segment lost 1 base and the J segment 2 bases; nucleotides outside the gene matches: 5. CDR1 and CDR2 (germline): SGHVS, FQNEAQ. This CDR3 is built from 16 residues. CDR3 residues: CASSLVEDRPYNEQFF. CDR3 in DNA: TGTGCCAGCAGCTTAGTAGAGGACAGGCCCTACAATGAGCAGTTCTTC. The full variable domain, its missing parts supplied by reference TRBV7-8 and TRBJ2-1, is GAGVSQSPRYKVAKRGQDVALRCDPISGHVSLFWYQQALGQGPEFLTYFQNEAQLDKSGLPSDRFFAERPEGSVSTLKIQRTQQEDSAVYLCASSLVEDRPYNEQFFGPGTRLTVL.

The chain is built from TRBV5-6 and TRBJ2-7, with TRBD1 identical over 9 bases. This CDR3 comprises 14 residues. V was clipped by 3 bases and J by 0 bases; unmatched bases: 1. Germline assignment: CDR1 SGHDT and CDR2 YYEEEE. CDR3 protein: CASSSGQGSYEQYF. CDR3 bases: TGTGCCAGCAGCTCGGGACAGGGCTCCTACGAGCAGTACTTC. Full variable domain (rest looked up from reference TRBV5-6 and TRBJ2-7): DAGVTQSPTHLIKTRGQQVTLRCSPKSGHDTVSWYQQALGQGPQFIFQYYEEEERQRGNFPDRFSGHQFPNYSSELNVNALLLGDSALYLCASSSGQGSYEQYFGPGTRLTVT.

The rearrangement joins TRBV29-1 to TRBJ1-2; no firm D call. V was clipped by 5 bases and J by 3 bases, with 7 bases between them. Germline lookup yields CDR1 SQVTM and CDR2 ANQGSEA. There are 11 residues in the CDR3. The CDR3 protein is CSVPGHYGYTF. The CDR3 DNA is TGCAGCGTTCCCGGTCACTATGGCTACACCTTC.

V and J are TRBV9 and TRBJ1-1; D is perhaps TRBD1 (5 bases). This CDR3 has 11 residues. Per the germline V gene, CDR1 is SGDLS and CDR2 is YYNGEE. V was clipped by 3 bases and J by 5 bases, with 5 bases between them. The CDR3 coding sequence is TGTGCCAGCAGCGCAGGGACTGAAGCTTTCTTT. Amino acids: CASSAGTEAFF.

This chain links TRBV28 with TRBJ1-1; 8 positions agree with TRBD1. The CDR3 is 15 residues long. In germline, CDR1 is MDHEN, CDR2 SYDVKM. With V trimmed by 3 bases and J by 4 bases, 7 bases remained unmatched. DNA for the CDR3: TGTGCCAGCAGTTTTACCGACAGGGGATTCACTGAAGCTTTCTTT. Its protein is CASSFTDRGFTEAFF.

This rearrangement joins TRBV18 to TRBJ2-1; 7 bases are a match to TRBD2. V lost 2 bases to trimming and J lost 4 bases; unmatched junction nucleotides: 5. The CDR3 is 15 amino acids. Germline CDR1 is KGHSH and CDR2 is LQKENI. In DNA form, the CDR3 reads TGTGCCAGCTCACCAGGGCTAGCGGATTACAATGAGCAGTTCTTC. This translates into CASSPGLADYNEQFF.